These T cell receptor beta chains were read from a single sample in a study of T cell clones after liver transplantation. Profiled with immunoSEQ multiplex PCR; TCRdb holds only in-frame clones, not every one. The data contain approximately 12,000 clones, 74% of them singletons. The sequencing here drew on CD8+ T cells from blood, taken at the 22-month timepoint. The receptors come from a human patient who received a liver transplant. The graft donor may account for some of the T cells. The conserved cysteine and the conserved F or W are not part of the CDR3 here. Each record gives: V gene, J gene, clone size, CDR3 protein. Rows may omit the clone size; those that give it use once, few, many or a size class.

TRBV6-5	TRBJ2-7	-	ASSYSVGGSYEQY
TRBV19	TRBJ2-1	many	ASSMGREQF
TRBV19	TRBJ2-1	-	ASSTSIPLRDPRAEQF
TRBV5-4	TRBJ2-7	few	ASSTSGGAYEQY
TRBV7-3	TRBJ2-1	-	ASSLSTNGNHEQF
TRBV7-6	TRBJ1-5	-	ASSLASGVSNQPQH
TRBV7-9	TRBJ1-2	-	ASSFSTGNSYGYT
TRBV5-4	TRBJ1-2	-	ASSPGTEADYGYT
TRBV5-4	TRBJ2-3	-	ASSFRADGQY
TRBV6-6	TRBJ1-2	-	ASSLSVGAHTSGYT
TRBV27	TRBJ2-7	-	ASSRGTVSYEQY
TRBV15	TRBJ2-5	-	ATRDRLQETQY
TRBV5-6	TRBJ2-7	medium-sized	ASSLVGLAGRMY
TRBV9	TRBJ2-1	once	ASSVASGSPNTYEQF
TRBV27	TRBJ2-5	-	ASSPAANQETQY
TRBV7-3	TRBJ2-4	-	ASSLTGENIQY
TRBV2	TRBJ1-4	-	ASTSPTGGASGEKLF
TRBV6-5	TRBJ1-2	few	ASSYPGHLV
TRBV30	TRBJ2-1	-	AWSLAGYNEQF
TRBV4-3	TRBJ1-6	-	ASSQGQKGSPLH
TRBV7-9	TRBJ2-7	-	ASTDRTYEQY
TRBV7-8	TRBJ2-3	-	ASSSGQGAYSQY
TRBV5-6	TRBJ2-1	-	ASSSVGGPEQF
TRBV6-9	TRBJ2-7	many	ASSRGEQY
TRBV4-3	TRBJ2-1	-	ASSLGTRDTYNEQF
TRBV4-3	TRBJ2-7	once	ASSQDRGGQTYYYEQY
TRBV6-5	TRBJ2-7	-	ASSYFYEQY
TRBV6-4	TRBJ2-6	-	ASSDTGSSGANVLT
TRBV7-8	TRBJ1-2	-	ASSLHSTDHYGYT
TRBV5-8	TRBJ1-1	few	ASSPWSGQDTEAF
TRBV9	TRBJ1-2	-	ASSVGTGLSNYGYT
TRBV4-3	TRBJ1-3	-	ASSHGTGNTIY
TRBV5-1	TRBJ1-4	-	ASSLAAVGLDEKLF
TRBV2	TRBJ1-1	-	ASSELGWATEAF
TRBV27	TRBJ2-5	-	ASSLISQETQY
TRBV19	TRBJ2-7	-	ASSLTVGMAYEQY
TRBV11-1	TRBJ2-7	-	ASSLKGQGIT
TRBV6-6	TRBJ1-1	-	ASSYGSTTEAF
TRBV6-5	TRBJ2-1	once	ASSSIKGAIGGQF
TRBV5-4	TRBJ1-1	-	ASSLAEYTEAF
TRBV9	TRBJ1-2	few	ASGGTGYGIDGYT